The clone carrying this T cell receptor (beta chain) was observed at least ten times. Its antigen is not known. Losses at the gene ends were 4 bases for V and 5 bases for J; bases not matched to a gene: 8. Germline values: CDR1 KGHDR, CDR2 SFDVKD. The CDR3 has 16 amino acids. This sample stems from a study of identical twins. Addition of a universal primer site occurred through template switching, and cDNA carried unique molecular identifiers. MiXCR, run by TCRdb on the 5' RACE reads, gives a single entry per CDR3 protein. Seen here are 690,000 or so distinct CDR3 sequences, approximately 6.1% observed once, and the top ten hold 1.5% to 2%. Notes on the study in general: In monozygotic twins, models underestimated the sharing of out-of-frame TCR alpha. There were fewer insertions in abundant cord blood beta clonotypes, but memory repertoires showed no such pattern.

The sequence derives from a man in his late teens or twenties in good health. This chain joins TRBV24-1 and TRBJ2-2; TRBD2 agrees at 8 bases. What was sequenced was naive T cells sorted from blood. CDR3: CATSDSSGMRTGELFF. DNA for the CDR3: TGTGCCACCAGTGACAGTAGCGGGATGCGGACCGGGGAGCTGTTTTTT.